The clone carrying this TCR beta chain was observed at least ten times. With about 470 ng total RNA as template and a constant-region primer, TCR beta cDNA was made. Researchers made the TCR beta libraries by running three nested multiplex PCR rounds with slightly modified ARM-PCR. The opening two PCR rounds, about 11 cycles each, paired TRBV1-TRBV30 forward primers with a C-beta reverse primer. TCRdb reprocessed the multiplex PCR reads with MiXCR, giving one entry per CDR3 protein. This table has fewer than 350,000 distinct CDR3 sequences, around three fifths appearing once. CDR1 and CDR2 from the germline V gene are SQVTM and ANQGSEA. The CDR3 runs to 13 residues. V dropped 7 bases and J dropped 6; count of bases not matched to a gene: 9. This sample is part of a study of tumor-infiltrating lymphocytes in primary liver carcinoma. The researchers obtained blood RNA from unsorted whole blood and also extracted germline DNA.

The sample consisted of peripheral blood. This rearrangement joins TRBV29-1 to TRBJ2-3, with 8 positions matching TRBD1. The clonotype originates from a man aged 35 to 55 with primary liver carcinoma and hepatitis B virus infection. The CDR3 DNA reads as TGCAGCGCTTCTCAGGGGGCGCACGATACGCAGTATTTT. It codes for CSASQGAHDTQYF.